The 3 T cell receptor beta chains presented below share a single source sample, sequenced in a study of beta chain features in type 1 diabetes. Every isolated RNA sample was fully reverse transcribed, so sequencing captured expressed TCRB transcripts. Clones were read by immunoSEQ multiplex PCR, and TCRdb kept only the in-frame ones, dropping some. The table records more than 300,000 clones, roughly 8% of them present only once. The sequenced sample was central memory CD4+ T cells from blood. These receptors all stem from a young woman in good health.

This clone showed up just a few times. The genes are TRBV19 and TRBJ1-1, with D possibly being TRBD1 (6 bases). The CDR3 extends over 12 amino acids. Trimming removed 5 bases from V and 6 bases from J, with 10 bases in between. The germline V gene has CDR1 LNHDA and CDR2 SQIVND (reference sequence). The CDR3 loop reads CASSLRGAEAFF. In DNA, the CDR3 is TGTGCCAGTAGTCTCAGGGGCGCTGAAGCTTTCTTT.

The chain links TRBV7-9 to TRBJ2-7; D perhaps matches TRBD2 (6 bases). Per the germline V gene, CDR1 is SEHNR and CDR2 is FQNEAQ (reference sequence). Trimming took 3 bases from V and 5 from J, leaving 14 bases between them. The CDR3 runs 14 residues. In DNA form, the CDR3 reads TGTGCCAGCAGCTTCGGGGGAGCGTGGCACGAGCAGTACTTC. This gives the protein CASSFGGAWHEQYF.

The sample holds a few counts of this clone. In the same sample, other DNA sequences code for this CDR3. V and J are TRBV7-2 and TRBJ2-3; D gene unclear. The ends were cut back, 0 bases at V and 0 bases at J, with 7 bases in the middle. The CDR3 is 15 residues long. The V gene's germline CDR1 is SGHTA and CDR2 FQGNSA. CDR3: CASSLAPGSTDTQYF. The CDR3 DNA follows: TGTGCCAGCAGCTTAGCCCCCGGGAGCACAGATACGCAGTATTTT.